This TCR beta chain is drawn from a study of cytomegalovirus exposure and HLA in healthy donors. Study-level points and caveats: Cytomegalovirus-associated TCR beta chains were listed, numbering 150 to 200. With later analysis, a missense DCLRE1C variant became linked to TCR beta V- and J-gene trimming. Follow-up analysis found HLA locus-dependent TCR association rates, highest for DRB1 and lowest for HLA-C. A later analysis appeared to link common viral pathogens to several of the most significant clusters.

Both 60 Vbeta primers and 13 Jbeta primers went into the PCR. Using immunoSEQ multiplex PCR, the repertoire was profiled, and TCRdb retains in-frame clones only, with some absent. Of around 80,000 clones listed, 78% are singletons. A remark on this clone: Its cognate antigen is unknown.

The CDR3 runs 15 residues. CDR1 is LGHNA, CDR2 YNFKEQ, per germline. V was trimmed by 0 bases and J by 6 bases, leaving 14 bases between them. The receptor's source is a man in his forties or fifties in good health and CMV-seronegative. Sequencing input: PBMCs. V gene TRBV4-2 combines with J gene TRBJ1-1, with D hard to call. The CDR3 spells CASSQDPGMRAEAFF. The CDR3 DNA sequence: TGTGCCAGCAGCCAAGATCCGGGGATGCGGGCTGAAGCTTTCTTT.